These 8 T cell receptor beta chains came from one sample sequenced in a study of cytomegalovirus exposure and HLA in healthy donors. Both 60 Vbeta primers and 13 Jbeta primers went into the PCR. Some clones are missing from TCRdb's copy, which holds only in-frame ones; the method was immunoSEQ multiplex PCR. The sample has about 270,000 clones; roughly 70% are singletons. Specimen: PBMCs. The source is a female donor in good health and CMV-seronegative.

This chain's CDR3 is CASSLQGAGNTIYF. The CDR3 DNA is TGCGCCAGCAGTCTACAGGGGGCTGGAAACACCATATATTTT. This sequence joins TRBV4-1 and TRBJ1-3; 8 nucleotides line up with TRBD1. J was trimmed by 2 bases and V by 6 bases; bases with no gene match: 3. The CDR3 covers 14 residues. In germline, CDR1 is MGHRA, CDR2 YSYEKL.

The CDR3: CARSWLDTQYF. The CDR3 coding sequence is TGTGCCAGATCTTGGCTCGATACGCAGTATTTT. The chain joins TRBV4-2 to TRBJ2-3; D gene unclear. CDR3 size: 11 residues. The germline V gene encodes CDR1 LGHNA and CDR2 YNFKEQ. V was pared by 9 bases and J by 6 bases, with 10 bases between.

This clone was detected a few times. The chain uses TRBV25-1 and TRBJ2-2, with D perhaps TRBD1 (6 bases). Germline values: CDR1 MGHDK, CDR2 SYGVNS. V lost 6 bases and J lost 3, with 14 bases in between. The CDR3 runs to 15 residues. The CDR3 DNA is TGTGCCAGCAGGGAGACAGGCCCATACACCGGGGAGCTGTTTTTT. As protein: CASRETGPYTGELFF.

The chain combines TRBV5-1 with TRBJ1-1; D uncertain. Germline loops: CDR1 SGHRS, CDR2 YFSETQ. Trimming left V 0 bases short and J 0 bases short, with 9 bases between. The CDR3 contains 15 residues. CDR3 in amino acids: CASSLGGLMNTEAFF. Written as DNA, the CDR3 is TGCGCCAGCAGCTTGGGCGGACTGATGAACACTGAAGCTTTCTTT. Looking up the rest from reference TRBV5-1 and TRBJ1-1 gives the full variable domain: KAGVTQTPRYLIKTRGQQVTLSCSPISGHRSVSWYQQTPGQGLQFLFEYFSETQRNKGNFPGRFSGRQFSNSRSEMNVSTLELGDSALYLCASSLGGLMNTEAFFGQGTRLTVV.

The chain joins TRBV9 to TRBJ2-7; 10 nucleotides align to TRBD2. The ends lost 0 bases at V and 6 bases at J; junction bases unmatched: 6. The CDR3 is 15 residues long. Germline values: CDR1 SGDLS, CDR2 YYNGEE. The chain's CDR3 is CASSVEGTSVLEQYF. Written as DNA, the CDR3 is TGTGCCAGCAGCGTAGAGGGGACTAGCGTTCTCGAGCAGTACTTC.

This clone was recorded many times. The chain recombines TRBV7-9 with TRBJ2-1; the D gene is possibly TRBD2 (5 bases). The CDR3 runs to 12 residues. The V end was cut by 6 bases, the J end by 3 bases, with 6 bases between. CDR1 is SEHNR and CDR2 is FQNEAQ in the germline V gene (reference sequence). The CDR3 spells CASSRDYNEQFF. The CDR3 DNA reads TGTGCCAGCAGTCGGGACTACAATGAGCAGTTCTTC.

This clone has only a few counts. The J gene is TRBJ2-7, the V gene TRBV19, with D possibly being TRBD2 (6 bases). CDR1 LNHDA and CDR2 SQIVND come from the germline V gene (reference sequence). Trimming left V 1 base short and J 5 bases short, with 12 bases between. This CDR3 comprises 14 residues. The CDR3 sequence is CASSIGLATHEQYF. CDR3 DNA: TGTGCCAGTAGTATAGGGCTAGCGACCCACGAGCAGTACTTC.

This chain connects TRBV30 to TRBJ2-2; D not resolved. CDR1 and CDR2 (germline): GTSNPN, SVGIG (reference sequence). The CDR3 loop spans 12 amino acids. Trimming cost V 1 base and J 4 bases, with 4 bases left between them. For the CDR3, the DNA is TGTGCCTGGAGTGCCTCCACCGGGGAGCTGTTTTTT. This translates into CAWSASTGELFF.